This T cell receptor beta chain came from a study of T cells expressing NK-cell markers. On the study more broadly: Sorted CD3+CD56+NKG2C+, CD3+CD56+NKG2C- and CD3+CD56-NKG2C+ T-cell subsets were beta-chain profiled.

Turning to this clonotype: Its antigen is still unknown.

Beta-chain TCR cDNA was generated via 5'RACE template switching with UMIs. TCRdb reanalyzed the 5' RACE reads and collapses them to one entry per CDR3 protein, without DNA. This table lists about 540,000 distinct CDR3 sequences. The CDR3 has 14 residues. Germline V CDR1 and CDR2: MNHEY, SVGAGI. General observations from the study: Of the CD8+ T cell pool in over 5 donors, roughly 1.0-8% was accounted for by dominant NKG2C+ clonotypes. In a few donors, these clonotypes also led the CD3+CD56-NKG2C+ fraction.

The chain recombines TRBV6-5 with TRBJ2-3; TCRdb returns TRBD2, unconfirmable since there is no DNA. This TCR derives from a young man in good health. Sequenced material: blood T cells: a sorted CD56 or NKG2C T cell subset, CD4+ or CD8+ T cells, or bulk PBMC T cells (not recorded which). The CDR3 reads CASSYSGRGDTQYF.